This T cell receptor beta chain was captured in a study of cytomegalovirus exposure and HLA in healthy donors (dated by TCRdb to 2016 to 2017). In the study overall: According to a later analysis, the 100 to 150 validation repertoires were produced on the same platform as the 600 to 850 repertoires of the first cohort. To predict cytomegalovirus infection status, the study brought together high-throughput TCR immunosequencing, statistical association of individual TCRs with disease status, and machine learning. The study was designed to test whether signatures of past pathogen exposure could be identified by cataloging public T cell receptors. Besides the first cohort of hundreds of subjects, a separate validation cohort made up of over a hundred different subjects was used.

The CDR3, cysteine through phenylalanine, is 15 amino acids long. The entry retains the CDR3 DNA only, 45 bases that are in frame from base 1. For CDR1 and CDR2, the germline V gene lists SNHLY and FYNNEI. Here V drops 4 bases and J drops 2 bases, and the junction holds 5 bases not matched to any gene. On this clone itself: The antigen this receptor binds is unknown. Base-call qualities are not available, and no considerably larger clone is one nucleotide away.

Libraries came from the immunoSEQ multiplex PCR assay. In the original analysis: To diagnose cytomegalovirus status from the catalog of TCR beta chain sequences, a statistical classification framework was built. TCRdb stores this immuneACCESS table with in-frame sequences only. Part of the clones is absent; in the studies checked, under half of the shortfall reflects unresolved V genes, and no reason is known for the rest. For V, J and clone size, that table is used; D and trimming come from the DNA. Counted in this sample were 130,000 to 150,000 clones; about four fifths of them appeared once. The ten largest clones represent 1.4% of the sample. The donors belonged to the validation cohort of approximately 130 subjects, which was separate from the 666-subject first cohort. What the research found in general, with its limitations: A few of the identified cytomegalovirus-associated TCR beta chains were confirmed in vitro to be specific for cytomegalovirus antigens. The classifier was reported to diagnose cytomegalovirus status with high specificity and sensitivity in both the original cohort and the validation cohort. All 110 or so repertoires were used to score co-occurrence in the validation cohort in a later analysis, because that analysis had no HLA typing for the cohort. A later analysis found that TCRs clustered in the first cohort also tended to co-occur in the 95 to 150 validation repertoires, with roughly 95% of cluster scores above 0. While some public TCRs were present in many individuals, most TCR sequences turned up only very rarely across donors. In the study, around 150 TCR beta chains were listed as associated with cytomegalovirus. The authors suggested that the approach could potentially be extended to other disease states and immunological phenotypes.

The source of this sequence is a woman aged 30 to 39 in good health and CMV-seronegative. Sequenced input: PBMCs. The sequence links TRBV2 to TRBJ2-5, with 9 bases aligning to TRBD1. The sequence in DNA is TGTGCCAGCAGTGGGACAGGGGTCCCTCAAGAGACCCAGTACTTC. Its protein reads: CASSGTGVPQETQYF. The entire variable domain, with the stretches around the CDR3 drawn from the reference TRBV2 and TRBJ2-5 proteins, is EPEVTQTPSHQVTQMGQEVILRCVPISNHLYFYWYRQILGQKVEFLVSFYNNEISEKSEIFDDQFSVERPDGSNFTLKIRSTKLEDSAMYFCASSGTGVPQETQYFGPGTRLLVL.